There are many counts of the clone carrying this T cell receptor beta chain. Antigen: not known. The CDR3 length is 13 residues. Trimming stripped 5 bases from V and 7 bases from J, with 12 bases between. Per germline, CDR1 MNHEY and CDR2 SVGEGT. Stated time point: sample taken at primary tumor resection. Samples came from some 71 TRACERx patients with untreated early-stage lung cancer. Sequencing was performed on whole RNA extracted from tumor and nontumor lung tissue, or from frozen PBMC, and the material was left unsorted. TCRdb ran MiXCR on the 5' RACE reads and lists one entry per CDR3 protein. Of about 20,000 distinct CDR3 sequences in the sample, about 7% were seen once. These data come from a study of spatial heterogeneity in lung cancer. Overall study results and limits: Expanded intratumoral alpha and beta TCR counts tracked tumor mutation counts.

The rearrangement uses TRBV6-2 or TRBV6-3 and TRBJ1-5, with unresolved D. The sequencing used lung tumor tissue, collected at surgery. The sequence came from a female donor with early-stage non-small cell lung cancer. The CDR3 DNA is TGTGCCAGCAGTCCAGATCTCGGGCAGCCCCAGCATTTT. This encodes CASSPDLGQPQHF.